This T cell receptor (beta chain) came from a study of T cells in Graves' hyperthyroidism and ophthalmopathy. TCR beta CDR3 sequences were amplified from RNA transcripts. HTBI primers were used for first-round RT-PCR of the TCR CDR3. TCRdb re-analysed the multiplex PCR reads in MiXCR, keeping a single row per CDR3 protein. Of around 520,000 distinct CDR3 sequences listed, around 22% are singletons. Between the trimmed V and J ends, which lost 4 bases and 0 bases, there was a span of 13 bases. The CDR3 extends over 16 amino acids. Germline CDR1 reads LGHNA; CDR2 reads YSLEER. Clinical Activity Scores of at least 3, NOSPECS grades of at least 4 and durations under 3 months characterized ophthalmopathy patients.

The sequence came from a woman younger than 45 with Graves' ophthalmopathy. V usage is TRBV4-3 and J usage is TRBJ1-3; D possibly corresponds to TRBD1 (6 bases). The sequenced sample was blood. The CDR3 here is CASSPTGSDSGNTIYF. In DNA, the CDR3 is TGCGCCAGCAGCCCCACAGGGTCCGACTCTGGAAACACCATATATTTT.